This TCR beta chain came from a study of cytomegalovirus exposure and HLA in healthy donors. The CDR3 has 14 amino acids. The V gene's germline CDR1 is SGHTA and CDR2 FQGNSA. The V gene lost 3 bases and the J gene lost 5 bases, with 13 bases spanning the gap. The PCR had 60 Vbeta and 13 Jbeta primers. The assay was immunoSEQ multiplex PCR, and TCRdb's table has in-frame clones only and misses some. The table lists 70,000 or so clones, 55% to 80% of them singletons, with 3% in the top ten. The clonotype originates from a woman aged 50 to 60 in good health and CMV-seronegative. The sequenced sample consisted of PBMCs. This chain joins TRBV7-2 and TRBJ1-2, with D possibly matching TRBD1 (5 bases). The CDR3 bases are TGTGCCAGCAGCTTGCAGGGATTACAGTATGGCTACACCTTC. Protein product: CASSLQGLQYGYTF.